This TCR beta chain was retrieved from a study of cytomegalovirus exposure and HLA in healthy donors. The PCR employed 60 Vbeta primers together with 13 Jbeta primers. Sequenced by immunoSEQ multiplex PCR; TCRdb stores in-frame clones only, minus some. The sample yields around 230,000 clones, roughly 79% seen once. The CDR3 spans 14 residues. V dropped 3 bases and J dropped 6 bases, with 12 bases sitting between them. Germline assignment: CDR1 MNHEY and CDR2 SMNVEV (reference sequence). The gene calls are TRBV27 and TRBJ2-1; the D gene is possibly TRBD2 (5 bases). Input material: PBMCs. The sequence derives from a male donor in good health and CMV-seronegative. CDR3 region: CASSFTSPANEQFF. Here the CDR3 DNA reads TGTGCCAGCAGTTTTACTAGTCCCGCCAATGAGCAGTTCTTC.